This T cell receptor beta chain comes out of a study of OX40 agonist ivuxolimab in advanced cancers. Study overall: The dose-escalation group included hepatocellular carcinoma, melanoma, renal cell carcinoma and head and neck cancer. Cohort: 82.7% men, mean age about 60, aged about 20 to 79.

Autoimmune disease history or systemic immunosuppression led to patients being barred. CDR3 length: 14 residues. CDR1 and CDR2 (germline): SGHRS, YFSETQ. V lost 1 base to trimming and J lost 0 bases, with 7 bases between them. Clones were sequenced by immunoSEQ multiplex PCR, and TCRdb holds only the in-frame ones, with some missing. The data show 50,000 to 75,000 clones, about 88% seen once. In this sample, this clone turned up once. Its cognate antigen is unknown. Overall study results and limits: Doses of 0.1 to 3.0 mg/kg were accompanied by clonal expansion of CD4+ and CD8+ blood T cells by week 6.

The chain has TRBV5-1 and TRBJ1-1, with D unclear. The TCR was taken from an adult with an advanced solid tumor such as melanoma, head and neck, liver or kidney cancer. Sequences were derived from CD4+ or CD8+ T cells sorted from blood, sampled in a trial of the OX40 agonist ivuxolimab. The CDR3 DNA reads as TGCGCCAGCAGCTTGAGTCCGGTGAACACTGAAGCTTTCTTT. It specifies CASSLSPVNTEAFF.